This T cell receptor (beta chain) was captured in a study of shared clonotypes between healthy human individuals. In the case of this clone: Its target is unknown.

Trimming stripped 5 bases from V and 4 bases from J, with 10 bases between. Per germline, CDR1 SNHLY and CDR2 FYNNEI. This CDR3 contains 13 residues. Donors were healthy HIV-negative adults without recent acute infections or vaccinations. Execution of the assay was at deep level. The unsorted PBMC sample used ten immunoSEQ deep assay plates. Sequencing used immunoSEQ multiplex PCR; TCRdb keeps in-frame clones, though not all of them. Counted here are 450,000 to 600,000 clones, 79% occurring once; the ten biggest clones make up around 12%. General study findings and limits: The expectation was that sequencing depth would affect clonotype sharing among donors.

Material: PBMCs. This rearrangement joins TRBV2 to TRBJ2-3; D uncertain. The sequence was obtained from a woman aged 40 to 50 in good health. Some clones in this sample may be carry-over from other donors' samples. The CDR3 DNA is TGTGCCAGCAGTCGCAATCTCGCAGATACGCAGTATTTT. Its protein product is CASSRNLADTQYF.